A single sample gave rise to the 30 T cell receptor beta chains below, sequenced in a study of blood T cell repertoires in COVID-19. TCRdb keeps only in-frame clones here, not all; method: immunoSEQ multiplex PCR. The sample includes 60,000 to 90,000 clones, 65% to 85% of them seen just once. The sample consisted of peripheral blood. These receptor sequences come from a man between 60 and 75 years old with active or convalescent COVID-19.

The gene calls are TRBV6-5 and TRBJ2-7, with TRBD2 as a possible D gene (6 bases). Trimming shortened V by 6 bases and J by 0 bases, and 15 bases separated the two germline ends. The CDR3 is made up of 15 amino acids. The germline CDR1 and CDR2 sequences are MNHEY and SVGAGI. The chain's CDR3 is CASSPRRASSYEQYF. The CDR3 DNA follows: TGTGCCAGCAGCCCCAGGAGGGCCAGCTCCTACGAGCAGTACTTC.

V usage is TRBV3-1 (or the pseudogene TRBV3-2) and J usage is TRBJ2-5, with a weak D call TRBD1 (5 bases). Trimming stripped 0 bases from V and 2 bases from J, with 19 bases between. This CDR3 has 18 residues. CDR1 and CDR2 from the germline V gene are LGHDT and YNNKEL (reference sequence). The CDR3 sequence is CASSQDLVGQPEQETQYF. In DNA, the CDR3 is TGTGCCAGCAGCCAAGATCTTGTAGGACAACCGGAACAAGAGACCCAGTACTTC.

This sequence joins TRBV3-1 (or the pseudogene TRBV3-2) and TRBJ1-1; a weak D match, TRBD1 (6 bases). The CDR3 runs to 14 residues. Trimming pared 3 bases from V and 8 bases from J, leaving 16 bases between. Germline values: CDR1 LGHDT, CDR2 YNNKEL (reference sequence). The DNA for the CDR3 is TGTGCCAGCAGCCAGGGGGGGCAGGTCCCCGAAGCTTTCTTT. This gives the protein CASSQGGQVPEAFF.

V is TRBV27 and J is TRBJ2-7; 9 nucleotides agree with TRBD1. V was clipped by 6 bases and J by 2 bases; unmatched bases: 5. This CDR3 is 14 amino acids long. Germline V lookup: CDR1 MNHEY, CDR2 SMNVEV (reference sequence). The CDR3 here is CASSPGQGPYEQYF. The CDR3 nucleotides are TGTGCCAGCAGCCCGGGACAGGGTCCCTACGAGCAGTACTTC.

This clone was seen many times. V usage is TRBV4-3 and J usage is TRBJ2-2; D is possibly TRBD1 (6 bases). This CDR3 is 16 amino acids long. The V gene's germline CDR1 is LGHNA and CDR2 YSLEER. V lost 1 base, J lost 1 base, and 10 bases lay in between. The CDR3 nucleotides are TGCGCCAGCAGCCAAGGAGGGGGACGGAACACCGGGGAGCTGTTTTTT. This encodes CASSQGGGRNTGELFF.

This clone occurred once. V gene TRBV6-1 combines with J gene TRBJ2-6; possible D gene TRBD2, 5 bases. Germline loops: CDR1 MNHNS, CDR2 SASEGT. The CDR3 contains 17 residues. The V end was cut by 0 bases, the J end by 4 bases, with 13 bases between. The CDR3 nucleotides are TGTGCCAGCAGTGAAGCGCGAGGGTGGAGCGGGGCCAACGTCCTGACTTTC. This gives the protein CASSEARGWSGANVLTF.

This clone was detected a few times. The V gene is TRBV9, the J gene TRBJ1-5; 10 bases map to TRBD1. The CDR3 is 15 residues long. Per the germline V gene, CDR1 is SGDLS and CDR2 is YYNGEE. Trimming cost V 3 bases and J 7 bases; bases outside gene matches: 7. The CDR3 DNA is TGTGCCAGCAGCGCCAAAGGACAGGGGGACCAGCCCCAGCATTTT. It is translated as CASSAKGQGDQPQHF.

The chain couples TRBV7-2 to TRBJ2-5; tentative D call: TRBD2 (5 bases). The CDR3 sequence is 15 residues long. The V end was cut by 1 base, the J end by 5 bases, with 14 bases between. Germline V CDR1 and CDR2: SGHTA, FQGNSA. The CDR3 DNA follows: TGTGCCAGCAGCTTAGATCCGCGGGTTGGGGAGACCCAGTACTTC. This encodes CASSLDPRVGETQYF.

The V gene is TRBV6-1, the J gene TRBJ1-1; maybe TRBD1 (5 bases). This CDR3 is 16 amino acids long. Germline V lookup: CDR1 MNHNS, CDR2 SASEGT. Trimming took off 6 bases at V and 3 bases at J, with 20 bases between the two ends. CDR3 nucleotides: TGTGCCAGCAGGGAACAACGGGGGGTTGCGGACACTGAAGCTTTCTTT. Amino acid sequence: CASREQRGVADTEAFF.

The V gene is TRBV10-3, the J gene TRBJ1-1; tentatively, D is TRBD1 (5 bases). Germline V CDR1 and CDR2: ENHRY, SYGVKD. V was cut by 5 bases and J by 4 bases, with 11 bases left in between. The length of the CDR3 is 13 residues. CDR3: CAISRDFSTEAFF. DNA of the CDR3: TGTGCCATCAGTAGGGACTTTAGCACTGAAGCTTTCTTT.

The chain has TRBV3-1 (or the pseudogene TRBV3-2) and TRBJ1-2; no definite D call. Between the trimmed V and J ends, which lost 4 bases and 6 bases, there was a span of 12 bases. The CDR3 totals 13 residues. Germline V gene lookup returns CDR1 LGHDT and CDR2 YNNKEL (reference sequence). The CDR3 region is CASSPLSGNGYTF. The CDR3 nucleotides read TGTGCCAGCAGCCCGTTGTCGGGGAATGGCTACACCTTC.

The chain uses TRBV7-9 and TRBJ2-1; D gene unclear. Trimming shortened V by 6 bases and J by 0 bases, and 12 bases separated the two germline ends. This CDR3 is built from 15 residues. Germline CDR1 reads SEHNR; CDR2 reads FQNEAQ (reference sequence). CDR3 protein: CASSVTVGSYNEQFF. CDR3 bases: TGTGCCAGCAGTGTGACTGTAGGCTCCTACAATGAGCAGTTCTTC.

This rearrangement joins TRBV27 to TRBJ1-3; D not certain. V lost 2 bases and J 0 bases, leaving 11 bases between the germline ends. The CDR3 has 16 residues. Germline V lookup: CDR1 MNHEY, CDR2 SMNVEV (reference sequence). The CDR3 spells CASSLPRTSSGNTIYF. DNA of the CDR3: TGTGCCAGCAGTTTACCACGGACTAGCTCTGGAAACACCATATATTTT.

V usage is TRBV6-5 and J usage is TRBJ2-1; tentatively, D is TRBD1 (6 bases). The CDR3 sequence is 15 residues long. Germline loops: CDR1 MNHEY, CDR2 SVGAGI. The V end was cut by 4 bases, the J end by 9 bases, with 19 bases between. This CDR3 is CASSSILDRDTEQFF. The DNA for the CDR3 is TGTGCCAGCAGTTCGATCTTGGACAGAGATACTGAGCAGTTCTTC.

This rearrangement joins TRBV6-5 to TRBJ1-1, with a weak D call TRBD1 (6 bases). CDR1 and CDR2 (germline): MNHEY, SVGAGI. The CDR3 covers 13 residues. V lost 6 bases and J 3 bases, leaving 11 bases between the germline ends. CDR3 DNA sequence: TGTGCCAGCAGCACCACAGGGCACACTGAAGCTTTCTTT. Protein sequence: CASSTTGHTEAFF.

The chain has TRBV5-4 and TRBJ2-3; 7 bases agree with TRBD1. Germline trimming cut 5 bases from V and 0 bases from J; bases unmatched to any gene: 9. CDR1 is SGHNT, CDR2 YYREEE, per germline (reference sequence). The CDR3 is made up of 16 amino acids. The CDR3 loop is CASRSGGGSSTDTQYF. The CDR3 DNA follows: TGTGCCAGCAGATCAGGGGGTGGATCTAGCACAGATACGCAGTATTTT.

The rearrangement joins TRBV6-5 to TRBJ2-3; 8 bases are a match to TRBD1. The CDR3 is made up of 14 amino acids. Looked up from germline, CDR1 is MNHEY and CDR2 is SVGAGI. Trimming at V came to 7 bases and at J to 6 bases, leaving 9 bases not matched to a gene. This CDR3 is CASTFRTGTDTQYF. The CDR3 nucleotides are TGTGCCAGCACATTTAGGACAGGGACGGATACGCAGTATTTT.

Concerning this clone itself: Other DNA sequences within the sample encode an identical CDR3. The rearrangement uses TRBV12-3 or TRBV12-4 and TRBJ1-1; no reliable D call. The V and J ends lost 6 bases and 1 base respectively, with 9 bases between them. The CDR3 consists of 13 residues. The CDR3 loop is CASSLARNTEAFF. CDR3 DNA: TGTGCCAGCAGCTTGGCAAGGAACACTGAAGCTTTCTTT.

The chain combines TRBV27 with TRBJ2-7; the match to TRBD1 covers 9 bases. The germline CDR1 and CDR2 sequences are MNHEY and SMNVEV (reference sequence). V shed 2 bases and J 2 bases; nucleotides not matched to a gene: 4. The CDR3 is 15 residues long. The CDR3 region is CASSLGTGPTYEQYF. CDR3 in DNA: TGTGCCAGCAGTTTAGGGACAGGGCCCACCTACGAGCAGTACTTC.

V is TRBV29-1 and J is TRBJ1-2; D is undetermined. The germline V gene has CDR1 SQVTM and CDR2 ANQGSEA. The CDR3 runs to 11 residues. Trimming took off 4 bases at V and 3 bases at J, with 6 bases between the two ends. The CDR3 nucleotides read TGCAGCGTTGCAGGCCACTATGGCTACACCTTC. Translated: CSVAGHYGYTF. The full variable domain, its missing parts supplied by reference TRBV29-1 and TRBJ1-2, is SAVISQKPSRDICQRGTSLTIQCQVDSQVTMMFWYRQQPGQSLTLIATANQGSEATYESGFVIDKFPISRPNLTFSTLTVSNMSPEDSSIYLCSVAGHYGYTFGSGTRLTVV.

The chain employs TRBV11-1 and TRBJ2-7; D is unresolved. Between the trimmed V and J ends, which lost 1 base and 0 bases, there was a span of 7 bases. Germline loops: CDR1 SGHAT, CDR2 FQDESV (reference sequence). The CDR3 totals 14 residues. For the CDR3, the DNA is TGTGCCAGCAGCTTAGATGCAGTCTCCTACGAGCAGTACTTC. Its protein is CASSLDAVSYEQYF.

The chain is built from TRBV5-1 and TRBJ1-1, with 8 positions matching TRBD1. Trimming removed 2 bases from V and 5 bases from J; junction bases left unmatched: 5. This CDR3 is built from 14 residues. Germline CDR1 and CDR2: SGHRS and YFSETQ. CDR3 amino acids: CASSFQGAGTEAFF. The CDR3 DNA sequence: TGCGCCAGCAGCTTTCAGGGGGCAGGAACTGAAGCTTTCTTT.

This chain joins TRBV6-2 or TRBV6-3 and TRBJ2-5; D unclear. V shed 6 bases and J shed 2 bases, with 10 bases lying between them. From germline, CDR1 is MNHEY and CDR2 SVGEGT. The CDR3 spans 13 residues. The CDR3 reads CASSPMEQETQYF. The CDR3 region has the DNA TGTGCCAGCAGCCCCATGGAGCAAGAGACCCAGTACTTC.

CDR3: CASRPGGVSETQYF. CDR3 nucleotide sequence: TGTGCCAGTAGACCGGGCGGGGTCTCGGAGACCCAGTACTTC. The V call is TRBV19, the J call TRBJ2-5, with D possibly being TRBD2 (6 bases). Trimming pared 6 bases from V and 5 bases from J, leaving 16 bases between. Germline V lookup: CDR1 LNHDA, CDR2 SQIVND (reference sequence). The CDR3 is 14 amino acids.

The rearrangement joins TRBV3-1 (or the pseudogene TRBV3-2) to TRBJ2-5; 8 bases match TRBD1. The CDR3 has 15 amino acids. The germline gives CDR1 LGHDT, CDR2 YNNKEL (reference sequence). The J segment lost 5 bases and the V segment lost 4 bases, leaving 9 bases of the junction unmatched. CDR3 loop: CASSLGQGWSETQYF. The CDR3 DNA is TGTGCCAGCAGCCTAGGACAGGGATGGTCGGAGACCCAGTACTTC.

This chain connects TRBV19 to TRBJ1-2, with a tentative D call TRBD1 (6 bases). The germline V gene encodes CDR1 LNHDA and CDR2 SQIVND (reference sequence). This CDR3 is 14 amino acids long. Trimming took 5 bases from V and 6 from J, leaving 16 bases between them. CDR3 loop: CASSALQGSNGYTF. Written as DNA, the CDR3 is TGTGCCAGTAGTGCTCTACAGGGATCGAATGGCTACACCTTC.

This chain joins TRBV2 and TRBJ1-3, with TRBD1 as a possible D gene (5 bases). The CDR3 extends over 15 amino acids. V was shortened by 5 bases and J by 4 bases, with 15 bases between the two germline ends. Germline V CDR1 and CDR2: SNHLY, FYNNEI. The CDR3: CASSSQGGTGNTIYF. The CDR3 bases are TGTGCCAGCAGTTCTCAGGGAGGAACGGGAAACACCATATATTTT.

This clone was seen a handful of times. The chain couples TRBV27 to TRBJ1-6, with a weak D call TRBD1 (6 bases). Germline V gene sequence: CDR1 MNHEY, CDR2 SMNVEV (reference sequence). Trimming pared 5 bases from V and 7 bases from J, leaving 12 bases between. The CDR3 contains 14 residues. In nucleotides, the CDR3 is TGTGCCAGCAGTGTCCAGGGGTACAATTCACCCCTCCACTTT. Its protein is CASSVQGYNSPLHF.

The rearrangement uses TRBV5-4 and TRBJ2-6; 9 bases map to TRBD1. CDR3 length equals 17 residues. Germline CDR1 SGHNT, CDR2 YYREEE (reference sequence). J was trimmed by 4 bases and V by 3 bases; bases with no gene match: 8. The CDR3 region has the DNA TGTGCCAGCAGCTCAGATCTACAGGGGGCCGGGGCCAACGTCCTGACTTTC. This sequence encodes CASSSDLQGAGANVLTF.

The V and J genes are TRBV4-1 and TRBJ1-6; TRBD1 might be the D (6 bases). The CDR3 runs to 15 residues. Per the germline V gene, CDR1 is MGHRA and CDR2 is YSYEKL. V was trimmed by 1 base and J by 5 bases, leaving 9 bases between them. The CDR3 bases are TGCGCCAGCAGCCAAGTTTACAGGGATAATTCACCCCTCCACTTT. It codes for CASSQVYRDNSPLHF.